This TCR beta chain was documented in a study of blood T cell repertoires in COVID-19. Participants spanned ages about 18 to 100 years and resided in about two dozen US areas. This CDR3 is built from 13 residues. V shed 1 base and J shed 6 bases, with 6 bases lying between them. In the authors' workflow: Using reference gene primer amplification, nucleated cell counts were estimated. Produced via immunoSEQ multiplex PCR; TCRdb's table is partial and in-frame only. D and trimming come from the DNA, and the V and J calls and clone size come from that table. The sample lists 270,000 or so clones; more than 80% were seen once.

The chain combines TRBV12-3 or TRBV12-4 with TRBJ2-2; the D gene is possibly TRBD1 (5 bases). This clonotype was sampled from a woman between 25 and 40 years old with acute COVID-19. The material sequenced was PBMCs or T cells enriched from blood (not recorded which). The CDR3 reads CASSLGGPGELFF. The CDR3 nucleotides are TGTGCCAGCAGTTTAGGGGGCCCCGGGGAGCTGTTTTTT.